A single sample gave rise to the 21 T cell receptor beta chains below, sequenced in a study of regulatory T cells in long-lasting Graves disease. Assembly of TCR beta libraries relied on iRepertoire HTBI primers together with Arm-PCR of CDR3 regions. TCRdb ran MiXCR on the multiplex PCR reads and lists one entry per CDR3 protein. The table records 350,000 to 400,000 distinct CDR3 sequences, 15% to 20% of them present only once. Specified time point: newly diagnosed GD, antithyroid drugs for less than 3 months. The authors made the TCR library using RNA they extracted from PBMCs. These same records also appear under a second study, on T cells in Graves' hyperthyroidism and ophthalmopathy.

The sample here was peripheral blood mononuclear cells (PBMCs), taken at new diagnosis, from a patient treated with antithyroid drugs. These receptors were taken from a young woman with Graves disease.

The sample holds many counts of this clonotype. This chain uses TRBV6-5 with TRBJ2-1; 7 nucleotides match TRBD1. CDR3 length: 12 residues. V lost 6 bases and J lost 8; bases outside the gene matches: 4. Germline CDR1 is MNHEY and CDR2 is SVGAGI. CDR3 in amino acids: CASSYRGDEQFF. CDR3 sequence (DNA): TGTGCCAGCAGCTACAGGGGAGATGAGCAGTTCTTC.

This clonotype appeared many times. The chain links TRBV20-1 to TRBJ1-1, with 7 nucleotides matching TRBD1. Germline V CDR1 and CDR2: DFQATT, SNEGSKA (reference sequence). CDR3 length equals 13 residues. After removal of 5 bases from V and 2 bases from J, the junction contained 5 bases not matched to a gene. CDR3 DNA: TGCAGTGCTTTCGACAGGGTAAACACTGAAGCTTTCTTT. Protein sequence: CSAFDRVNTEAFF.

Remarks on this clonotype: This clone may be a read error of a much larger clone one base away. This chain links TRBV6-1 with TRBJ2-3; 10 bases agree with TRBD1. V dropped 6 bases and J dropped 0; count of bases not matched to a gene: 6. This CDR3 contains 16 residues. CDR1 is MNHNS and CDR2 is SASEGT in the germline V gene. The CDR3: CASRSDRGASTDTQYF. The CDR3 DNA reads as TGTGCCAGCAGATCGGACAGGGGGGCTAGCACAGATACGCAGTATTTT.

This clonotype was seen more than once but under ten times. This chain uses TRBV6-1 with TRBJ2-3; 7 bases agree with TRBD1. Germline V gene lookup returns CDR1 MNHNS and CDR2 SASEGT. The V gene end was trimmed by 5 bases and the J gene end by 0 bases; junction bases not matched to a gene: 8. This CDR3 is built from 16 residues. The CDR3 sequence: CASSQRSTGSTDTQYF. CDR3 bases: TGTGCCAGCAGTCAGAGGTCGACAGGGAGCACAGATACGCAGTATTTT.

This clonotype was recorded many times. The chain joins TRBV7-9 to TRBJ2-1; TRBD2 agrees at 8 bases. J lost 7 bases, V lost 7 bases, and 21 bases had no gene match. This CDR3 has 18 residues. Germline loops: CDR1 SEHNR, CDR2 FQNEAQ (reference sequence). The CDR3 bases are TGTGCCAGCAACTTCCCGGGGGGGCAGCGGGAGAATCGGAATGAGCAGTTCTTC. This translates into CASNFPGGQRENRNEQFF.

Only a few counts were recorded for this clonotype. The chain carries TRBV18 and TRBJ2-7; D call uncertain. With 3 bases removed from V and 2 bases from J, the gap between germline ends came to 11 bases. The CDR3 runs 14 residues. The germline V gene encodes CDR1 KGHSH and CDR2 LQKENI. The CDR3 bases are TGTGCCAGCTCACCCCCAGCGCACACCTACGAGCAGTACTTC. As protein: CASSPPAHTYEQYF.

This clonotype was detected many times. The genes are TRBV7-3 and TRBJ2-5; 8 positions agree with TRBD1. J was trimmed by 4 bases and V by 4 bases; bases with no gene match: 11. This CDR3 is built from 16 residues. CDR1 SGHTA and CDR2 FQGTGA come from the germline V gene. Written as DNA, the CDR3 is TGTGCCAGCAGCTCAGGGCAAACCGGGACAGGAGAGACCCAGTACTTC. Its protein product is CASSSGQTGTGETQYF.

This clonotype was counted ten times or more. The rearrangement uses TRBV3-1 and TRBJ1-2; D perhaps matches TRBD1 (6 bases). Germline V CDR1 and CDR2: LGHDT, YNNKEL (reference sequence). Trimming removed 1 base from V and 8 bases from J, with 20 bases in between. This CDR3 has 16 amino acids. The CDR3 region is CASSQGVQGMASGYTF. The CDR3 nucleotides are TGTGCCAGCAGCCAAGGTGTTCAGGGGATGGCTTCGGGCTACACCTTC.

The table lists this clonotype with many counts. The rearrangement joins TRBV7-9 to TRBJ2-7; 7 bases are a match to TRBD1. The CDR3 extends over 16 amino acids. V lost 5 bases, J lost 5 bases, and 15 bases stayed unmatched. In germline, CDR1 is SEHNR, CDR2 FQNEAQ (reference sequence). The CDR3 bases are TGTGCCAGCAGCCCCCATGATGGGACAGTGGTCAACGAGCAGTACTTC. Translation: CASSPHDGTVVNEQYF. The full variable domain, with the rest looked up from reference TRBV7-9 and TRBJ2-7, is DTGVSQNPRHKITKRGQNVTFRCDPISEHNRLYWYRQTLGQGPEFLTYFQNEAQLEKSRLLSDRFSAERPKGSFSTLEIQRTEQGDSAMYLCASSPHDGTVVNEQYFGPGTRLTVT.

Many counts were recorded for this clonotype. V gene TRBV6-4 combines with J gene TRBJ1-5; TRBD1 might be the D (5 bases). V shed 2 bases and J shed 6 bases, with 11 bases lying between them. In germline, CDR1 is MRHNA, CDR2 SNTAGT. The CDR3 has 14 amino acids. The CDR3: CASSDGQGGQPQHF. CDR3 DNA sequence: TGTGCCAGCAGTGACGGGCAGGGCGGTCAGCCCCAGCATTTT.

The chain has TRBV6-2 or TRBV6-3 and TRBJ2-2; perhaps TRBD2 as D (5 bases). The CDR3 loop spans 13 amino acids. V was clipped by 10 bases and J by 4 bases, with 13 bases between them. The V gene's germline CDR1 is MNHEY and CDR2 SVGEGT. This chain's CDR3 is CATHFGITGELFF. The CDR3 region has the DNA TGTGCCACCCACTTCGGGATCACCGGGGAGCTGTTTTTT.

As to this clonotype: At one boundary the junction diverges from the germline segment, which might be a read error. CDR3 protein: CASSRGRGGTDTQYF. Here the CDR3 DNA reads TGTGCCAGCAGTAGGGGGCGGGGCGGCACAGATACACAGTATTTT. The V call is TRBV6-2 or TRBV6-3, the J call TRBJ2-3; the D gene is possibly TRBD1 (7 bases). Germline CDR1 reads MNHEY; CDR2 reads SVGEGT. This CDR3 is 15 amino acids long.

This clonotype was observed many times. This sequence joins TRBV20-1 and TRBJ2-1; maybe TRBD1 (5 bases). Germline CDR1 DFQATT, CDR2 SNEGSKA (reference sequence). Trimming took off 0 bases at V and 0 bases at J, with 6 bases between the two ends. The CDR3 extends over 14 amino acids. The CDR3 reads CSARDRVSYNEQFF. Written as DNA, the CDR3 is TGCAGTGCTAGAGACAGGGTCTCCTACAATGAGCAGTTCTTC.

This clonotype was counted ten times or more. J is TRBJ2-7 and V is TRBV20-1; 9 bases are shared with TRBD1. The trim removed 0 bases at V and 0 bases at J, leaving 3 bases unmatched. Germline CDR1 is DFQATT and CDR2 is SNEGSKA (reference sequence). CDR3 length: 15 amino acids. The CDR3 bases are TGCAGTGCTAGAGATAGGGACAGGGCCTCCTACGAGCAGTACTTC. Amino acid sequence: CSARDRDRASYEQYF.

A few counts support this clonotype. This chain joins TRBV7-2 and TRBJ2-5; D gene uncertain. Germline loops: CDR1 SGHTA, CDR2 FQGNSA. CDR3 length equals 11 residues. V was trimmed by 6 bases and J by 7 bases, leaving 9 bases between them. CDR3 loop: CASRLMGTQYF. CDR3 bases: TGTGCCAGCAGACTCATGGGGACCCAGTACTTC.

In this sample, this clonotype turned up many times. The V and J genes are TRBV3-1 and TRBJ1-5; D unresolved. The CDR3 has 15 amino acids. Germline V gene lookup returns CDR1 LGHDT and CDR2 YNNKEL (reference sequence). V lost 1 base, J lost 0 bases, and 7 bases lay in between. The CDR3 spells CASSQAGYSNQPQHF. CDR3 DNA sequence: TGTGCCAGCAGCCAAGCAGGATATAGCAATCAGCCCCAGCATTTT. The whole variable domain, filled in from reference TRBV3-1 and TRBJ1-5, reads DTAVSQTPKYLVTQMGNDKSIKCEQNLGHDTMYWYKQDSKKFLKIMFSYNNKELIINETVPNRFSPKSPDKAHLNLHINSLELGDSAVYFCASSQAGYSNQPQHFGDGTRLSIL.

Many counts were recorded for this clonotype. DNA of the CDR3: TGCAGTGCGACCGACATAGCGGGAGCCCTCTCCTACGAGCAGTACTTC. It encodes CSATDIAGALSYEQYF. V is TRBV20-1 and J is TRBJ2-7; 9 bases are a match to TRBD2. The CDR3 length is 16 residues. Germline assignment: CDR1 DFQATT and CDR2 SNEGSKA (reference sequence). V lost 6 bases to trimming and J lost 0 bases; unmatched junction nucleotides: 12.

This clonotype appeared many times. The rearrangement joins TRBV2 to TRBJ1-2, with D possibly being TRBD1 (6 bases). Looked up from germline, CDR1 is SNHLY and CDR2 is FYNNEI. This CDR3 spans 14 amino acids. Trimming took off 3 bases at V and 6 bases at J, with 14 bases between the two ends. For the CDR3, the DNA is TGTGCCAGCAGTGACGACAGAGGGGGAGATGGCTACACCTTC. Its translation: CASSDDRGGDGYTF.

This clonotype was counted ten times or more. This rearrangement joins TRBV28 to TRBJ2-3, with D tentatively TRBD2 (7 bases). Deletions cut 5 bases from V and 4 bases from J, with 13 bases between. This CDR3 region has 14 residues. CDR1 and CDR2 from the germline V gene are MDHEN and SYDVKM. CDR3 nucleotides: TGTGCCAGCAGTCCCGGGGGGCCACCAGATACGCAGTATTTT. The encoded protein is CASSPGGPPDTQYF.

This clonotype was observed a handful of times. This may come from a read error, since a much larger clone is one base off. The V and J genes are TRBV3-1 and TRBJ2-7, with TRBD2 matching 11 bases. Germline CDR1 and CDR2: LGHDT and YNNKEL (reference sequence). V was pared by 2 bases and J by 5 bases, with 11 bases of the junction left unmatched. The CDR3 is made up of 17 amino acids. The CDR3 sequence: CASSQRTASGRLDEQYF. For the CDR3, the DNA is TGTGCCAGCAGCCAAAGGACTGCTAGCGGGAGGTTGGACGAGCAGTACTTC.

This clonotype was seen at least ten times. The V and J genes are TRBV7-2 and TRBJ2-3, with D perhaps assigned TRBD1 or TRBD2 (6 bases each). The CDR3 runs to 16 residues. Trimming took off 7 bases at V and 1 base at J, with 18 bases between the two ends. CDR1 SGHTA and CDR2 FQGNSA come from the germline V gene. The CDR3 sequence is CASTPWGASGTDTQYF. CDR3 nucleotides: TGTGCCAGCACCCCCTGGGGGGCTAGCGGCACAGATACGCAGTATTTT.